The rows below give T cell receptor beta chains drawn from one sample of a study of control samples from healthy donors and cancer patients. Libraries were prepared by immunoSEQ multiplex PCR; TCRdb keeps only in-frame clonotypes and omits some of them. The sample lists approximately 100,000 clones; around 85% were seen once. Sequencing input: blood. These receptors all stem from a middle-aged woman in good health. CDR3s include the opening cysteine and the closing phenylalanine or tryptophan. D genes are given only for firm matches. Some rows mark clone size as missing; the rest say once, few, many or name a class of expanded clone.

TRBV6-4	TRBD2	TRBJ2-1	-	TGTGCCAGCAGTACGGGTCCGACTAGCGGATCCTACAATGAGCAGTTCTTC	CASSTGPTSGSYNEQFF
TRBV12-3/TRBV12-4	-	TRBJ2-2	-	TGTGCCAGCAGCCCTAGCAACACCGGGGAGCTGTTTTTT	CASSPSNTGELFF
TRBV30	-	TRBJ1-3	-	TGTGCCTGGAACAGGGTTGGAAACACCATATATTTT	CAWNRVGNTIYF
TRBV5-4	-	TRBJ1-6	-	TGTGCCAGCAGCTTTTGGAATTCACCCCTCCACTTT	CASSFWNSPLHF
TRBV24-1	-	TRBJ2-1	-	TGTGCCACCAGTTTTGGGGGATCCTACAATGAGCAGTTCTTC	CATSFGGSYNEQFF
TRBV3-1/TRBV3-2	-	TRBJ2-7	-	TGTGCCAGCAGCCAAGATGGGACGGACTACGAGCAGTACTTC	CASSQDGTDYEQYF
TRBV5-4	-	TRBJ1-1	-	TGTGCCAGCAGCTTGGATCCAGCAATGAACACTGAAGCTTTCTTT	CASSLDPAMNTEAFF
TRBV9	-	TRBJ1-2	-	TGTGCCAGCAGCGGACAGGCGGAACACTATGGCTACACCTTC	CASSGQAEHYGYTF
TRBV12-3/TRBV12-4	-	TRBJ2-2	-	TGTGCCAGCAGTTTACAGGTTACCGGGGAGCTGTTTTTT	CASSLQVTGELFF
TRBV10-3	TRBD1	TRBJ2-7	-	TGTGCCATCAGCCAATCCGGGACAGGGGACTACGAGCAGTACTTC	CAISQSGTGDYEQYF
TRBV3-1/TRBV3-2	TRBD1	TRBJ2-7	-	TGTGCCAGCAGCCCTACAGGACAGGGAACCTACGAGCAGTACTTC	CASSPTGQGTYEQYF
TRBV3-1/TRBV3-2	-	TRBJ1-5	once	TGTGCCAGCAGCCAAGGTAATCAGCCCCAGCATTTT	CASSQGNQPQHF
TRBV2	TRBD2	TRBJ2-1	-	TGTGCCAGCAGTGAAGCCCTAGCGGGGACTTTCTTC	CASSEALAGTFF